This TCR beta chain was captured in a study of blood T cell repertoires in COVID-19. Across the whole study: COVID-19 samples collected from the United States, Italy and Spain covered acute and convalescent phases. In each case, the material was cDNA or gDNA derived from T cells, B-cell-depleted T cells, or PBMCs.

Per the original methods: Quantification of nucleated cells was approximated via reference gene primer amplification. Repertoires were generated with immunoSEQ multiplex PCR, while TCRdb's copy carries only in-frame clones and drops some. The V and J calls and clone size are taken from that table; D and trimming were inferred from the DNA. The sample lists about 100,000 clones; around 81% were seen once. The V end was cut by 5 bases, the J end by 6 bases, with 12 bases between. In germline, CDR1 is SGHDN, CDR2 FVKESK. The CDR3 spans 13 residues. This clone was seen a few times. The sequenced sample consisted of peripheral blood. This receptor was taken from a man over 45 with active or convalescent COVID-19. This rearrangement joins TRBV14 to TRBJ2-3, with D hard to call. CDR3 nucleotides: TGTGCCAGCAGCGAAAGCCCCCGGGATACGCAGTATTTT. Encoded protein: CASSESPRDTQYF.